The source of this TCR beta chain is a study of PD-L1 blockade in urothelial cancer. V was cut by 0 bases and J by 2 bases, with 11 bases left in between. The CDR3 consists of 15 residues. The germline gives CDR1 SGDLS, CDR2 YYNGEE. Some clones are missing from TCRdb's copy, which holds only in-frame ones; the method was immunoSEQ multiplex PCR. The repertoire holds 30,000 to 40,000 clones, with around 83% as singletons. Sequenced material: PBMCs, taken around atezolizumab (anti-PD-L1) treatment. The TCR was taken from a man aged 55 to 70 with urothelial cancer. This chain uses TRBV9 with TRBJ2-5; TRBD2 might be the D (6 bases). CDR3 sequence: CASSVVGGGQETQYF. The CDR3 nucleotides read TGTGCCAGCAGCGTAGTCGGGGGTGGACAAGAGACCCAGTACTTC.